This T cell receptor (beta chain) was sequenced for a study of blood T cell repertoires in COVID-19. On the study more broadly: Italy, Spain and the United States were the sources of the convalescent and acute COVID-19 samples. PBMCs, B-cell-depleted T cells, or T cells provided the cDNA or gDNA that made up the material.

How the authors handled the data: Using reference gene primer amplification, nucleated cell counts were estimated. Sequencing used immunoSEQ multiplex PCR; TCRdb keeps in-frame clones, though not all of them. That table furnishes V, J and clone size, whereas the DNA furnished D and trimming. In the table there are about 33,000 clones, about 81% of which are singletons. The CDR3 runs 14 residues. V was trimmed by 5 bases and J by 2 bases, leaving 12 bases between them. Per germline, CDR1 SSHAT and CDR2 FNYEAQ (reference sequence). The clonotype originates from an elderly man with acute or convalescent COVID-19. The chain is built from TRBV7-7 and TRBJ2-5; D remains ambiguous. Input material: peripheral blood. The CDR3 loop is CASSVGLEQETQYF. The DNA of the CDR3 is TGTGCCAGCAGCGTTGGTCTAGAGCAAGAGACCCAGTACTTC. Full variable domain (outside the CDR3, taken from reference TRBV7-7 and TRBJ2-5): GAGVSQSPRYKVTKRGQDVTLRCDPISSHATLYWYQQALGQGPEFLTYFNYEAQPDKSGLPSDRFSAERPEGSISTLTIQRTEQRDSAMYRCASSVGLEQETQYFGPGTRLLVL.